This T cell receptor (beta chain) came from a study of shared clonotypes between healthy human individuals. CDR1 and CDR2 from the germline V gene are SGHNT and YYREEE (reference sequence). V gave up 2 bases and J gave up 6 bases; unmatched junction bases: 6. The CDR3 runs to 15 residues. Regarding the study as a whole: In general, naive subsets displayed greater estimated richness than memory subsets did. Shared across a few donors were approximately 5% of the naive CD4 clonotypes.

Deep was the level used in running the assay. The protocol was immunoSEQ multiplex PCR, while the TCRdb copy is restricted to in-frame clones and leaves out a portion. The data hold around 1.5 million clones, with around 98% observed a single time. Splitting the CD4+ cells yielded a CD45RA+ naive subset and a CD45RA-negative memory subset. On this clone: Its antigen remains unidentified.

The receptor was isolated from a young man in good health. The sequencing input was naive CD4+ T cells sorted from blood. Subset reported: CD45RA+ positively selected. V and J are TRBV5-4 and TRBJ2-2, with 8 bases fitting TRBD2. CDR3 coding DNA: TGTGCCAGCAGCTTCGTAACGGGGGGGGCCGGGGAGCTGTTTTTT. It is translated as CASSFVTGGAGELFF.